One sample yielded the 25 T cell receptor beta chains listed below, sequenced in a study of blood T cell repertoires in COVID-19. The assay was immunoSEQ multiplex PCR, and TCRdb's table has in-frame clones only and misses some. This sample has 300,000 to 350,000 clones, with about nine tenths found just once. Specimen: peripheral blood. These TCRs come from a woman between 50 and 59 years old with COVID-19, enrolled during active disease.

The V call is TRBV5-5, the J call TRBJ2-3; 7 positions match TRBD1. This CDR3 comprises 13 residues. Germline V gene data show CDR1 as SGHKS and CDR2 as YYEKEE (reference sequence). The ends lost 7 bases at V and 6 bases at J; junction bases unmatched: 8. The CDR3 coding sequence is TGTGCCAGCGGAACAGGGGTGGGGGATACGCAGTATTTT. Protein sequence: CASGTGVGDTQYF. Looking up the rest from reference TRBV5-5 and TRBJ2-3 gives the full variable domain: DAGVTQSPTHLIKTRGQQVTLRCSPISGHKSVSWYQQVLGQGPQFIFQYYEKEERGRGNFPDRFSARQFPNYSSELNVNALLLGDSALYLCASGTGVGDTQYFGPGTRLTVL.

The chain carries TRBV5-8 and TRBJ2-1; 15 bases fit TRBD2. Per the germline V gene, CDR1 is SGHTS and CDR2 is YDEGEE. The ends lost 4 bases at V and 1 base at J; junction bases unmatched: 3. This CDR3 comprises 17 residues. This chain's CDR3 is CASSPGLAGGSYNEQFF. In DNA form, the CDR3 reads TGTGCCAGCAGCCCCGGACTAGCGGGAGGGTCCTACAATGAGCAGTTCTTC.

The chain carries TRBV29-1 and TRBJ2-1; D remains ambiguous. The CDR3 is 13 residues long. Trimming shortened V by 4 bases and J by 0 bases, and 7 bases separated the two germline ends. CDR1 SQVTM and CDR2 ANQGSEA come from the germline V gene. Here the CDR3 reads CSVVASSYNEQFF. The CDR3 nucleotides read TGCAGCGTTGTCGCTAGCTCCTACAATGAGCAGTTCTTC.

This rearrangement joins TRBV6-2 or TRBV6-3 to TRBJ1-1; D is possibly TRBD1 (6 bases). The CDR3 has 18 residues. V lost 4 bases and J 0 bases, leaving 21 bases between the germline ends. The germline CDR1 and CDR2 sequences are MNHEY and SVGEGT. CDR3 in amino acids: CASSSRSNPGAMNTEAFF. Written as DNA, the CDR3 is TGTGCCAGCAGTTCCCGCTCAAATCCAGGGGCGATGAACACTGAAGCTTTCTTT.

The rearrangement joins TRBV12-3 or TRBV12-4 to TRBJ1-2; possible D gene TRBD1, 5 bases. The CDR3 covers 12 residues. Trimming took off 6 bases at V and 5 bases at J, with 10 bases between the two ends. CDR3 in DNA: TGTGCCAGCAGCACAGGAGAGTATGGCTACACCTTC. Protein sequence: CASSTGEYGYTF.

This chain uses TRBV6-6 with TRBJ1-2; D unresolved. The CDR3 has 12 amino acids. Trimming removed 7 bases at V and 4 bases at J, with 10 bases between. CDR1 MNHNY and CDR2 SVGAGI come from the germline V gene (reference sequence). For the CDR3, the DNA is TGTGCCAGCAATAAACAGTCCTATGGCTACACCTTC. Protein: CASNKQSYGYTF.

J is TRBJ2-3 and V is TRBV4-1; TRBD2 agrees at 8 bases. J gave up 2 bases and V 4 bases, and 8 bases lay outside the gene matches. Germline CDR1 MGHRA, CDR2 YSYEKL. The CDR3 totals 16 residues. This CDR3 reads CASSRTVAGNTDTQYF. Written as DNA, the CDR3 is TGCGCCAGCAGCCGGACGGTAGCGGGAAACACAGATACGCAGTATTTT.

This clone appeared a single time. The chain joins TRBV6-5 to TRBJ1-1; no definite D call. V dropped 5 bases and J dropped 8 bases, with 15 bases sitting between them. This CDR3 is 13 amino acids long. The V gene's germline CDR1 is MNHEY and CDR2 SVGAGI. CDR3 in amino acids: CASSNRETSEAFF. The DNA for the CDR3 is TGTGCCAGCAGTAATAGGGAGACTTCCGAAGCTTTCTTT.

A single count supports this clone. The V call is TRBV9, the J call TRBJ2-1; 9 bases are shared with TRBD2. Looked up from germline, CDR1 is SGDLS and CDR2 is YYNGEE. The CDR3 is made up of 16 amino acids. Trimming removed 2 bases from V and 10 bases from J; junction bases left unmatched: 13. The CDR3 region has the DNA TGTGCCAGCAGCGTCCCCCCCGGCGGGAGGGGTATAGAGCAGTTCTTC. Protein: CASSVPPGGRGIEQFF.

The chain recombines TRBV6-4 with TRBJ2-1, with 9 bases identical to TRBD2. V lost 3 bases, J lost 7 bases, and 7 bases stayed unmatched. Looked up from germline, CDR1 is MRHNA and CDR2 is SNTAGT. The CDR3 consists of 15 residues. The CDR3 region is CASSESAGGMNEQFF. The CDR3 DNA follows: TGTGCCAGCAGTGAGTCAGCGGGAGGAATGAATGAGCAGTTCTTC.

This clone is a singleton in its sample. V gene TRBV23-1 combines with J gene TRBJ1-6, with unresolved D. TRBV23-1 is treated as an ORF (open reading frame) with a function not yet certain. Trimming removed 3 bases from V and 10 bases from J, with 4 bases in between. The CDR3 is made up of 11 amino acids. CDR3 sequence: CASSQRSPLHF. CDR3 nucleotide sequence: TGCGCCAGCAGTCAGAGGTCACCCCTCCACTTT.

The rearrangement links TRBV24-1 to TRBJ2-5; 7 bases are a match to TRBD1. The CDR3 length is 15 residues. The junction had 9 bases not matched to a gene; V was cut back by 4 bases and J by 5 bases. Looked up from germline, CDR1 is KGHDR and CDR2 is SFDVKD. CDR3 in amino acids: CATSDPATGMETQYF. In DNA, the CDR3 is TGTGCCACCAGTGACCCCGCGACAGGGATGGAGACCCAGTACTTC.

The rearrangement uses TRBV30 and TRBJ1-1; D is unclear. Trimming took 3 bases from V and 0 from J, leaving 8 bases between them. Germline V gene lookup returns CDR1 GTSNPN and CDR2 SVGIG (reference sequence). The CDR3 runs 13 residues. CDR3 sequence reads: CAWSENMNTEAFF. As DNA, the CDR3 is TGTGCCTGGAGCGAAAACATGAACACTGAAGCTTTCTTT.

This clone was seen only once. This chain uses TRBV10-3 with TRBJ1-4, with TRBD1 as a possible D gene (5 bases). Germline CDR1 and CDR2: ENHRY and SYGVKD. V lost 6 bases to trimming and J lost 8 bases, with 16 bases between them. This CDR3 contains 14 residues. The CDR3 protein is CAISKGQGGEKLFF. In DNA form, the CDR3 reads TGTGCCATCAGCAAAGGGCAGGGTGGCGAAAAACTGTTTTTT.

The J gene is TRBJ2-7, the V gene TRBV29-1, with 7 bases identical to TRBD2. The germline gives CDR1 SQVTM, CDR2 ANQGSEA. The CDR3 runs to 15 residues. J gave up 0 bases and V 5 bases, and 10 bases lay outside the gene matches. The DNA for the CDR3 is TGCAGCGTTTTGAGAGGGAGGGACTTCTCCTACGAGCAGTACTTC. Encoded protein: CSVLRGRDFSYEQYF.

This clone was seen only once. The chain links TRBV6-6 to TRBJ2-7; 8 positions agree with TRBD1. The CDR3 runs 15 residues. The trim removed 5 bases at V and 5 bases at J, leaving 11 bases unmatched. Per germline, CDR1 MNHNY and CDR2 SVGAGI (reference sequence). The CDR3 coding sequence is TGTGCCAGCAGTCCCGACAGGGGAGTGGTGAACGAGCAGTACTTC. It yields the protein CASSPDRGVVNEQYF.

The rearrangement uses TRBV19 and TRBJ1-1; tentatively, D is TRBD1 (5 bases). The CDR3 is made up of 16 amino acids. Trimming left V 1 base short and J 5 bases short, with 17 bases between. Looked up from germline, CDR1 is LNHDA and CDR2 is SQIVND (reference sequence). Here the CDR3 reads CASSIGRGSLITEAFF. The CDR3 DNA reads TGTGCCAGTAGTATAGGGAGGGGATCCTTGATTACTGAAGCTTTCTTT.

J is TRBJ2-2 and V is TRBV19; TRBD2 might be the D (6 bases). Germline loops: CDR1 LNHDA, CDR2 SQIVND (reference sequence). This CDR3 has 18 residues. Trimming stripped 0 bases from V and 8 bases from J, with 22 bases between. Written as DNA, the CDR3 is TGTGCCAGTAGTATAGAGGACTATCGGTTGGTATTGTCGGGGGAGCTGTTTTTT. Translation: CASSIEDYRLVLSGELFF.

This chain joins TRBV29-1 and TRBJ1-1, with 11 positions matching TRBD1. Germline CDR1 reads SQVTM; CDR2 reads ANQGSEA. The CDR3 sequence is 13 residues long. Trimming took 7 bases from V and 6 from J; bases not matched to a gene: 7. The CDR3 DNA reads TGCAGCGGTCGAGGACAGGGGGCCGCTGAAGCTTTCTTT. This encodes CSGRGQGAAEAFF.

For the CDR3, the DNA is TGTGCCAGCAGCTTGGCGGGAGGCGAGTCGGGAGAGACCCAGTACTTC. Its translation: CASSLAGGESGETQYF. The chain is built from TRBV5-6 and TRBJ2-5, with TRBD2 identical over 7 bases. This CDR3 comprises 16 residues. The germline CDR1 and CDR2 sequences are SGHDT and YYEEEE. Germline trimming cut 0 bases from V and 4 bases from J; bases unmatched to any gene: 9.

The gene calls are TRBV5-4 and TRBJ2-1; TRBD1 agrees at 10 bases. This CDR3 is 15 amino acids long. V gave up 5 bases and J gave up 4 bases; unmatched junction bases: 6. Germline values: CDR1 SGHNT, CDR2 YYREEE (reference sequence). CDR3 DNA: TGTGCCAGCAGTCCGACAGGGGGCCTATACAATGAGCAGTTCTTC. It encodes CASSPTGGLYNEQFF.

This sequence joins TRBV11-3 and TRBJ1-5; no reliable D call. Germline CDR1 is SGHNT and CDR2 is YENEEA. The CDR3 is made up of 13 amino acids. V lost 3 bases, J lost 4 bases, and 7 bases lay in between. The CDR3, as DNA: TGTGCCAGCAGCTTCGGAGTAAATCAGCCCCAGCATTTT. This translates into CASSFGVNQPQHF.

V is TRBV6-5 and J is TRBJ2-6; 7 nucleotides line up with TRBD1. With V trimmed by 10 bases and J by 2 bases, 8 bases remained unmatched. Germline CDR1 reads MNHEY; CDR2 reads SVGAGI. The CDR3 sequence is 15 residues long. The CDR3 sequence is CATTSDRAGANVLTF. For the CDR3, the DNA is TGTGCCACGACCTCTGACAGGGCTGGGGCCAACGTCCTGACTTTC.

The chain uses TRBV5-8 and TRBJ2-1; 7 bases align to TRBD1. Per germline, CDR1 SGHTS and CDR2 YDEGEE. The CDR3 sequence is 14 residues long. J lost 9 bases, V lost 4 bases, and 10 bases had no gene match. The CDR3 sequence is CASSTGQVIGEQFF. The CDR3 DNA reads TGTGCCAGCAGCACCGGACAGGTTATCGGTGAGCAGTTCTTC.

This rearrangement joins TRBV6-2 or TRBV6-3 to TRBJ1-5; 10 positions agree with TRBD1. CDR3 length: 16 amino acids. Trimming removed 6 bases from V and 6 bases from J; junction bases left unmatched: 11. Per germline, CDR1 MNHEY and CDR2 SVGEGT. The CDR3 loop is CASSQTGTGEGQPQHF. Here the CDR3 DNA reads TGTGCCAGCAGCCAAACCGGGACAGGGGAAGGTCAGCCCCAGCATTTT.